A single sample is the source of the 3 T cell receptor beta chains below, sequenced in a study of cytomegalovirus exposure and HLA in healthy donors (dated by TCRdb to about 2017). Library prep was done by the immunoSEQ multiplex PCR assay. The source is immuneACCESS, and TCRdb retained only in-frame sequences with V and J called. Part of the clones is not carried over; for the studies checked, unresolved V genes explain less than half of this, and the remainder is unexplained. Present in this sample are about 130,000 clones, roughly four fifths of which were seen just once. Roughly 27% of the sample rests with the top ten. The sequencing sample was made of PBMCs. Receptor source: a man aged 30 to 45 in good health and CMV-seropositive.

The chain employs TRBV5-1 and TRBJ1-4; D ambiguous. Between the trimmed V and J ends, which lost 0 bases and 4 bases, there was a span of 10 bases. From germline, CDR1 is SGHRS and CDR2 YFSETQ. This CDR3 is built from 15 residues. The CDR3 nucleotides are TGCGCCAGCAGCTTGGAGTTCTTAGTTAATGAAAAACTGTTTTTT. Residues: CASSLEFLVNEKLFF.

The gene calls are TRBV5-1 and TRBJ2-6, with TRBD1 as a possible D gene (5 bases). The germline V gene encodes CDR1 SGHRS and CDR2 YFSETQ. V was pared by 2 bases and J by 0 bases, with 18 bases between. The CDR3 spans 19 residues. In DNA, the CDR3 is TGCGCCAGCAGCTTAGCCCCCGAGACAGTCTCCTCTGGGGCCAACGTCCTGACTTTC. Its translation is CASSLAPETVSSGANVLTF.

This clone was picked up many times. Distinct nucleotide sequences in the sample also encode this CDR3. The chain couples TRBV9 to TRBJ1-1, with D possibly matching TRBD1 (5 bases). Germline V gene lookup returns CDR1 SGDLS and CDR2 YYNGEE. This CDR3 comprises 13 residues. Trimming took 4 bases from V and 4 from J, leaving 11 bases between them. DNA of the CDR3: TGTGCCAGCAGCCGCGGGGACGGCACTGAAGCTTTCTTT. This gives the protein CASSRGDGTEAFF.